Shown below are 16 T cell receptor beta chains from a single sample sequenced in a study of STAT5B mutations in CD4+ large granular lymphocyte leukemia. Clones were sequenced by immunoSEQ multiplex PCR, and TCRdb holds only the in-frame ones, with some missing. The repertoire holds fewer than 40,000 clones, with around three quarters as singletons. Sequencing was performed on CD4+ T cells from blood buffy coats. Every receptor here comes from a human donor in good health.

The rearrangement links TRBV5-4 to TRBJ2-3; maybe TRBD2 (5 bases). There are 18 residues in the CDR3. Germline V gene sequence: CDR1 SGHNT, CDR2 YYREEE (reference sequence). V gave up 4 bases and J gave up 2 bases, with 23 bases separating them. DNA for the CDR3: TGTGCCAGCAGCACCCTCCGCCTAGCCCCCTCTCCCACAGATACGCAGTATTTT. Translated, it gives CASSTLRLAPSPTDTQYF.

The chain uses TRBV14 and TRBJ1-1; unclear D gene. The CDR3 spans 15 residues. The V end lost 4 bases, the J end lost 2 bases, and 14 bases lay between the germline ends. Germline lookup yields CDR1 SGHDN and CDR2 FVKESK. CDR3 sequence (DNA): TGTGCCAGCAGCCTACATCCGGGAGCCAACACTGAAGCTTTCTTT. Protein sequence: CASSLHPGANTEAFF.

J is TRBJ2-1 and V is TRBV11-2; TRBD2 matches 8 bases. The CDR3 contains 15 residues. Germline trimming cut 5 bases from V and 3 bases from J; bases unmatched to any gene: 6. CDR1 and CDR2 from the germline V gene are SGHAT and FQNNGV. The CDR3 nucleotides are TGTGCCAGCAGCCCACGTAGCGGGGACTACAATGAGCAGTTCTTC. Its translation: CASSPRSGDYNEQFF.

The CDR3 sequence: CASSDQTGITDTQYF. In DNA form, the CDR3 reads TGTGCCAGCAGTGACCAGACAGGGATCACAGATACGCAGTATTTT. The chain carries TRBV6-1 and TRBJ2-3; 7 bases are shared with TRBD1. This CDR3 is 15 amino acids long. Trimming took 3 bases from V and 2 from J; bases not matched to a gene: 5. Germline CDR1 is MNHNS and CDR2 is SASEGT.

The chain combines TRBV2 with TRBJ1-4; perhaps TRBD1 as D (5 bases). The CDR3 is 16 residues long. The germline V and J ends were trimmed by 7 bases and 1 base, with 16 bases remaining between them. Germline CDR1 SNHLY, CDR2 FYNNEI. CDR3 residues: CASNGLPGGTNEKLFF. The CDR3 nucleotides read TGTGCCAGCAATGGCCTTCCTGGGGGAACTAATGAAAAACTGTTTTTT.

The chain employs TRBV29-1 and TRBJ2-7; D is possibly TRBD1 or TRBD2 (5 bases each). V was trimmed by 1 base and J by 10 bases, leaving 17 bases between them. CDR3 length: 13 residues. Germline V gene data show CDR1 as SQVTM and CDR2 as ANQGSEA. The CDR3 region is CSVEVRRGGEQYF. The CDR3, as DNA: TGCAGCGTTGAAGTACGTCGGGGCGGCGAACAGTACTTC.

CDR3 nucleotide sequence: TGCAGCGTAGCGTCCCGGCAGGGGGCGATCAATGAGCAGTTCTTC. This gives the protein CSVASRQGAINEQFF. V usage is TRBV29-1 and J usage is TRBJ2-1; 8 nucleotides agree with TRBD1. CDR1 is SQVTM, CDR2 ANQGSEA, per germline. The CDR3 length is 15 residues. V shed 6 bases, J shed 6 bases, and the junction held 13 bases outside the gene matches.

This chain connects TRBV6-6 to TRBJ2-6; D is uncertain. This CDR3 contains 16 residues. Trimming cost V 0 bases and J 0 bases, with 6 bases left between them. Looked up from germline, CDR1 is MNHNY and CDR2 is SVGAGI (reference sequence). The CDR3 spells CASSYSWDSGANVLTF. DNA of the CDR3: TGTGCCAGCAGTTACTCGTGGGACTCTGGGGCCAACGTCCTGACTTTC.

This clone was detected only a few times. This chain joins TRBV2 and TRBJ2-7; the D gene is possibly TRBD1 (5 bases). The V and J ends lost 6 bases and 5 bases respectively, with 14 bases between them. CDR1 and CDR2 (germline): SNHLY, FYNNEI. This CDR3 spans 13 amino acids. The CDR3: CASRSDNANEQYF. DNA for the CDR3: TGTGCCAGCAGGTCGGACAACGCCAACGAGCAGTACTTC.

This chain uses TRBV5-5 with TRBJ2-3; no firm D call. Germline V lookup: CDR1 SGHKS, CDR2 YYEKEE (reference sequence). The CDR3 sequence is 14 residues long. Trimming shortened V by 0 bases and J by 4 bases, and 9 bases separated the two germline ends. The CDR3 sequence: CASSLAPGADTQYF. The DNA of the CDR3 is TGTGCCAGCAGCTTGGCCCCCGGAGCAGATACGCAGTATTTT.

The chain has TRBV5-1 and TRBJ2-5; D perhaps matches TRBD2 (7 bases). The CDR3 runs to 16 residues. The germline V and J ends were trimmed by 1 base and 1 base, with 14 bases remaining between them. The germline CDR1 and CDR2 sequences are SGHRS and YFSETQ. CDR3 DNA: TGCGCCAGCAGCTTGAGGGCGGGGGCCCGCCAAGAGACCCAGTACTTC. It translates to CASSLRAGARQETQYF. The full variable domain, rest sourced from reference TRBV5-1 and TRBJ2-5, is KAGVTQTPRYLIKTRGQQVTLSCSPISGHRSVSWYQQTPGQGLQFLFEYFSETQRNKGNFPGRFSGRQFSNSRSEMNVSTLELGDSALYLCASSLRAGARQETQYFGPGTRLLVL.

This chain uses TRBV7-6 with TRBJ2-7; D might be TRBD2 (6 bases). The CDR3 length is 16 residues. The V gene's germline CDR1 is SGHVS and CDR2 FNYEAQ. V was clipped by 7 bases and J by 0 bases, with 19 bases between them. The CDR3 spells CASTQLAGSPSYEQYF. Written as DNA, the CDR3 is TGTGCCAGCACCCAGCTGGCGGGGTCCCCCTCCTACGAGCAGTACTTC.

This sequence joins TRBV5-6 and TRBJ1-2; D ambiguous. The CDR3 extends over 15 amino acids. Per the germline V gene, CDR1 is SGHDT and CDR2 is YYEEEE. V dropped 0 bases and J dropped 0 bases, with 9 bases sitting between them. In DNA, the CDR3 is TGTGCCAGCAGCTTGGGAAGTGCGCCTAACTATGGCTACACCTTC. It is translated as CASSLGSAPNYGYTF.

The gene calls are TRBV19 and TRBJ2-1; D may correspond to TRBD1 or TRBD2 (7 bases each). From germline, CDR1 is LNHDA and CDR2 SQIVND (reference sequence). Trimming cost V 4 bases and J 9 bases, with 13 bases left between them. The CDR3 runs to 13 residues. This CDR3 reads CASSKTGEGEQFF. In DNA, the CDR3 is TGTGCCAGTAGTAAAACAGGGGAGGGTGAGCAGTTCTTC.

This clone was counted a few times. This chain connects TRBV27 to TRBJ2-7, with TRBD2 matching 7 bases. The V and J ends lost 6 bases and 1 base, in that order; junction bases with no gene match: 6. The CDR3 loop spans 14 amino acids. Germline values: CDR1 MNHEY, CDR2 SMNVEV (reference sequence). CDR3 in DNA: TGTGCCAGCAGGTGGTCGGGGGGATCCTACGAGCAGTACTTC. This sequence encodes CASRWSGGSYEQYF.

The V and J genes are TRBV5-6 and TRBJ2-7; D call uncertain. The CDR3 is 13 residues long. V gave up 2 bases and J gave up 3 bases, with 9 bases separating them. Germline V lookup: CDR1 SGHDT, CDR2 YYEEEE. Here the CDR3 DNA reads TGTGCCAGCAGCTTTACGGACCTCTACGAGCAGTACTTC. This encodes CASSFTDLYEQYF.